This T cell receptor beta chain comes out of a study of T cell responses to AZD1222 COVID-19 vaccine. Study-wide context: Second-dose recipients at about 4 or about 12 weeks were treated as one pooled group.

Assay: immunoSEQ multiplex PCR; the TCRdb copy retains only in-frame clones and omits some. The sample holds more than 100,000 clones; roughly 87% are singletons and the top ten take approximately 1.5%. Germline values: CDR1 ENHRY, CDR2 SYGVKD. Trimming left V 6 bases short and J 2 bases short, with 10 bases between. This CDR3 is 13 amino acids long. The clonotype comes from an adult in good health. The J gene is TRBJ1-1, the V gene TRBV10-3; D is uncertain. Sequenced material: peripheral blood, taken on day 0 of AZD1222 vaccination. This chain's CDR3 is CAIRAEPNTEAFF. The DNA of the CDR3 is TGTGCCATCAGGGCAGAGCCAAACACTGAAGCTTTCTTT.